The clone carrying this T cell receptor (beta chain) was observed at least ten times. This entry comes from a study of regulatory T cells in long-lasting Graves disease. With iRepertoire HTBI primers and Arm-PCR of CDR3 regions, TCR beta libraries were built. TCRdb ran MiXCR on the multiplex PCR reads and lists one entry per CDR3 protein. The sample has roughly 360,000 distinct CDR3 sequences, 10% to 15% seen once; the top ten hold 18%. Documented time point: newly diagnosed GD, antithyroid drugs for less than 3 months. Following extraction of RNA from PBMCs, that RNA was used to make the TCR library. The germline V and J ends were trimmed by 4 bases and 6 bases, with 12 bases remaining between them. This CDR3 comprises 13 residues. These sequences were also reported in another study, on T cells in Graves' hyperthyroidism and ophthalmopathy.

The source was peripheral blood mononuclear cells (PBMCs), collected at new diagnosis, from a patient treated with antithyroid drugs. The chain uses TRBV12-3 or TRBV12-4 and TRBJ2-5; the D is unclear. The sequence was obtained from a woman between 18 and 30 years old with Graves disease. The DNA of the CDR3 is TGTGCCAGCAGTTACTCAGTGTTAAAGACCCAGTACTTC. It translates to CASSYSVLKTQYF.